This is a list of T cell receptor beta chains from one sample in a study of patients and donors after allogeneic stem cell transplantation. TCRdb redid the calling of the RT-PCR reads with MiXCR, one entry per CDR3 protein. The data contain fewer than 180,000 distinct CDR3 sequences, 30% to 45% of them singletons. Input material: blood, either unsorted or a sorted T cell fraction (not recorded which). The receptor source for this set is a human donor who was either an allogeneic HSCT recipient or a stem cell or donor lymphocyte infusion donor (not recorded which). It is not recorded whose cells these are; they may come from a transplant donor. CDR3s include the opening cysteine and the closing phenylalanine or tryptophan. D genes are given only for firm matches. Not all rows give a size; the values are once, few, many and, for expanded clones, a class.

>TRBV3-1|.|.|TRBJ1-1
TGTGCCAGCAGTCCGTACCCTCCCACTGAAGCTTTCTTT
CASSPYPPTEAFF
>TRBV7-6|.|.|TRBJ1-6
TGTGCCAGCACCCGGGACGGCGGGCGGGGTAATTCACCCCTCCACTTT
CASTRDGGRGNSPLHF
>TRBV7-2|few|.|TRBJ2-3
TGTGCCAGCAGCCTAAGGGAATGGGCCTTTAGCACAGATACGCAGTATTTT
CASSLREWAFSTDTQYF
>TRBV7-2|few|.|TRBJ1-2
TGTGCCAGCAGCCCCTCCTATGGCTACACCTTC
CASSPSYGYTF
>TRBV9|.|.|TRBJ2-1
TGTGCCAGCAGCGTATCGGGCGGGTACTCCAATGAGCAGTTCTTC
CASSVSGGYSNEQFF
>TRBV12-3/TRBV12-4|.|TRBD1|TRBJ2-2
TGTGCCAGCAGGGACCCGGGACAGGGGGACACCGGGGAGCTGTTTTTT
CASRDPGQGDTGELFF
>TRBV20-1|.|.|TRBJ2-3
TGCAGTGCTAGGCCCACCGGCTGGACGGGCACAGATACGCAGTATTTT
CSARPTGWTGTDTQYF
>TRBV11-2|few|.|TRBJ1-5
TGTGCCAGCAGCTTAGAGTACAATCAGCCCCAGCATTTT
CASSLEYNQPQHF
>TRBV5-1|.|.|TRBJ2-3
TGCGCCAGCAGCTTGGGGAAAGGGGCGCAGTATTTT
CASSLGKGAQYF
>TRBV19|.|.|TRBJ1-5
TGTGCCAGTAGTATAGGAGACGGCAATCAGCCCCAGCATTTT
CASSIGDGNQPQHF
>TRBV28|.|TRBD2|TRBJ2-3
TGTGCCAGCAGTCAGCTTAGGGTAGCGGGAAACACAGATACGCAGTATTTT
CASSQLRVAGNTDTQYF
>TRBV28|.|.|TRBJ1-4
TGTGCCACCAGATCAGGGACGGGGGAAAAACTGTTTTTT
CATRSGTGEKLFF
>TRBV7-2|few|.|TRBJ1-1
TGTGCCAGCAGCTTTGGGGCTTTGGGGAACACTGAAGCTTTCTTT
CASSFGALGNTEAFF
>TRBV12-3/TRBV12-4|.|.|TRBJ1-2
TGTGCCAGCAGTTTAGGGCCGGAGGGCTACACCTTC
CASSLGPEGYTF
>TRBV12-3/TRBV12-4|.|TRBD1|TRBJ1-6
TGTGCCAGCAGTTTGGGCAGGGGGTTAAGCTCCTATAATTCACCCCTCCACTTT
CASSLGRGLSSYNSPLHF
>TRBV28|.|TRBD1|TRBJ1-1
TGTGCCAGCAGCCTCCCTGGACAGGGCGGAGCTTTCTTT
CASSLPGQGGAFF
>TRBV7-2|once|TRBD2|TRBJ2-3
TGTGCCAGCAGCTTAGCGGGAGCGGGGGGTACAGATACGCAGTATTTT
CASSLAGAGGTDTQYF
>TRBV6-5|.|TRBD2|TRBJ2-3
TGTGCCAGCAGTTACGCAGCGGGGGGCCTCCCAGATACGCAGTATTTT
CASSYAAGGLPDTQYF
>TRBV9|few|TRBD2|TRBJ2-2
TGTGCCAGCAGCGTTCACCAGCGGGGAAACACCGGGGAGCTGTTTTTT
CASSVHQRGNTGELFF
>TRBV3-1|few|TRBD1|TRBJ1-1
TGTGCCAGCAGCCAAGAGGGACAGGGAATCCCTGAAGCTTTCTTT
CASSQEGQGIPEAFF
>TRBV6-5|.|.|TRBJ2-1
TGTGCCAGCAGTTACTCAACAACTCTACTCCCCTACAATGAGCAGTTCTTC
CASSYSTTLLPYNEQFF
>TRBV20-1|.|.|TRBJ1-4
TGCAGTGTCCCCGGGGCCTCTAATGAAAAACTGTTTTTT
CSVPGASNEKLFF
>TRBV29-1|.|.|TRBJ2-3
TGCAGCGTTGAGGGTTGGGACCTGGGAGATACGCAGTATTTT
CSVEGWDLGDTQYF
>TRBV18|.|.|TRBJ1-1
TGTGCCAGCTCACCCTCCAACACTGAAGCTTTCTTT
CASSPSNTEAFF
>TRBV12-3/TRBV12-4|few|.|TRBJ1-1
TGTGCCAGCGCCTCGGGAGGGTATTTCACTGAAGCTTTCTTT
CASASGGYFTEAFF
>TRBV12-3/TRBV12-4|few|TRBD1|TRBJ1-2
TGTGCCAGCAGTCCGCCGGGACAGGGAAGTACTAATGGCTACACCTTC
CASSPPGQGSTNGYTF
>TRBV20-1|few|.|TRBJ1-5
TGCAGTGCTAGAAATGCGACAGCCCTGAATCAGCCCCAGCATTTT
CSARNATALNQPQHF